This entry concerns a single T cell receptor beta chain. Its antigen is not identified. The data are from a study of human T cells and chemical hapten exposure. This CDR3 has 20 amino acids. Looked up from germline, CDR1 is SGHKS and CDR2 is YYEKEE (reference sequence). V lost 0 bases, J lost 1 base, and 13 bases stayed unmatched. TCRdb re-analysed the 5' RACE reads in MiXCR, keeping a single row per CDR3 protein. The repertoire holds 100,000 to 120,000 distinct CDR3 sequences, roughly a fifth seen once, with around 2.7% in the top ten. Study conclusions and caveats: TCRs exceeding a frequency of 1 in 1000 stayed unchanged under DPC sensitization.

Extraction of total RNA was performed on unfractionated whole blood. The chain carries TRBV5-5 and TRBJ2-1, with 10 bases aligning to TRBD2. The sequence came from a human donor in good health. CDR3 protein: CASSLAGLAGDRTSYNEQFF. As DNA, the CDR3 is TGTGCCAGCAGCTTGGCCGGGCTAGCGGGAGATAGAACGTCCTACAATGAGCAGTTCTTC.